The source of this T cell receptor beta chain is a study of T-cell memory formation after mild COVID-19. Looking at the study overall: Most TCR clusters belonged to a single donor. General study findings and limits: The pre-infection memory compartment contained some responding clones, suggesting cross-reactive memory joined. Contracting CD4+ clones were located mainly in CM and EM, and CD8+ clones in EMRA.

This clonotype was counted only a few times. Its antigen is undetermined. TCRdb ran MiXCR on the 5' RACE reads and lists one entry per CDR3 protein. The data show 110,000 to 150,000 distinct CDR3 sequences, 14% seen once. The CDR3 has 12 residues. Trimming left V 4 bases short and J 7 bases short, with 10 bases between. The chain joins TRBV12-3 or TRBV12-4 to TRBJ1-2; no reliable D call. Specimen: PBMCs or a T cell subset sorted from them (not recorded which). The source is an adult woman who had mild COVID-19 (a few samples of this study predate the infection). Cell type and time point are not known. The CDR3 reads CASSSGPPGYTF. CDR3 sequence (DNA): TGTGCCAGCAGTTCCGGGCCTCCTGGCTACACCTTC.